This entry features one TCR beta chain sequence. Libraries were prepared by immunoSEQ multiplex PCR; TCRdb keeps only in-frame clonotypes and omits some of them. The sample includes about 41,000 clones, 70% to 90% of them seen just once. The record originates from a study of PD-L1 blockade in urothelial cancer. Sample time point: peripheral blood 6 weeks after treatment start. The CDR3 sequence is 16 residues long. Here the sequenced sample was PBMCs, taken around atezolizumab (anti-PD-L1) treatment. The chain links TRBV21-1 to TRBJ1-2. TRBV21-1 is given as a pseudogene. This receptor was taken from a man between 65 and 80 years old with urothelial cancer. CDR3 amino acids: CASSHWGGEAWYGYTF. CDR3 in DNA: TGTGCCAGCAGTCACTGGGGGGGCGAGGCTTGGTATGGCTACACCTTC.